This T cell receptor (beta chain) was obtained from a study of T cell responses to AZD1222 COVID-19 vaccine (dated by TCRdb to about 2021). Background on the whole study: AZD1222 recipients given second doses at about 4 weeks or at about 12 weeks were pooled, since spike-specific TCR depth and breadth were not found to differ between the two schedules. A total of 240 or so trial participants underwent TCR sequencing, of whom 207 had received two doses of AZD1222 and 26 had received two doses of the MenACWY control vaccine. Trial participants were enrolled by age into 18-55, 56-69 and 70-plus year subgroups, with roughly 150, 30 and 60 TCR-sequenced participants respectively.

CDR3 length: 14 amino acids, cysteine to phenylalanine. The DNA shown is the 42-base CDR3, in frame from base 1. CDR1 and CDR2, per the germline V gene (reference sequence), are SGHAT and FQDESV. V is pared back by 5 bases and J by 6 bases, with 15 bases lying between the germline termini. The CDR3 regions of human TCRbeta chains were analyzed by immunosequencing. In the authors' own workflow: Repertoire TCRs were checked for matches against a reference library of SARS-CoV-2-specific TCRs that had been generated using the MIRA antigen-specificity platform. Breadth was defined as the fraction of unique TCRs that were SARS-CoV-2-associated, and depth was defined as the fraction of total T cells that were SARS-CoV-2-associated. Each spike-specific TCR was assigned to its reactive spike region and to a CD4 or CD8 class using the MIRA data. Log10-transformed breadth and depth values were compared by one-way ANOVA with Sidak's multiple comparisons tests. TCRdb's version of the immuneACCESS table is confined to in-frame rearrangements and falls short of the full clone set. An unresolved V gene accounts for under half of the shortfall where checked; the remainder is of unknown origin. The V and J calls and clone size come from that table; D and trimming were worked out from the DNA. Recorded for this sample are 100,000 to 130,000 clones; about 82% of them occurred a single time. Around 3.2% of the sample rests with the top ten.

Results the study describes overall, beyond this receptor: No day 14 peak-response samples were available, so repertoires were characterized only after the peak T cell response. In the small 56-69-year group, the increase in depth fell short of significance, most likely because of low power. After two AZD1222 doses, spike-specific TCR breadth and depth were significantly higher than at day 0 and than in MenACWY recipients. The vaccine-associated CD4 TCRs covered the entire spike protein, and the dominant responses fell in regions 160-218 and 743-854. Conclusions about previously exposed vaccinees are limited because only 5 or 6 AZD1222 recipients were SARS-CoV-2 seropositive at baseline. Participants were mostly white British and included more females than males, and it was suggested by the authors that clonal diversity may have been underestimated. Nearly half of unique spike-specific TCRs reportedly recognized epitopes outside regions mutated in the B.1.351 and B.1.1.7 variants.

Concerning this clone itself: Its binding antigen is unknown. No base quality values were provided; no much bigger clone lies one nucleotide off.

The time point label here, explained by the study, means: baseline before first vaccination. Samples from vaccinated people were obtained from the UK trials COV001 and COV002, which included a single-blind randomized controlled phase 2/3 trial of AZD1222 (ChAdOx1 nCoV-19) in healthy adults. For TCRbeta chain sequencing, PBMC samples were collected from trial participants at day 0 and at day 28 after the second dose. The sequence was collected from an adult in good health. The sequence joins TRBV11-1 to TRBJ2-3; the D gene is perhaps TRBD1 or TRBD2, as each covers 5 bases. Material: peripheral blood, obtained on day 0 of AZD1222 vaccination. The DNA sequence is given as TGTGCCAGCAGCGACAGAGGGAACGGGGATACGCAGTATTTT. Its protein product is CASSDRGNGDTQYF.